This T cell receptor beta chain stems from a study of beta chain features in type 1 diabetes. This CDR3 is 18 amino acids long. The J segment lost 0 bases and the V segment lost 3 bases, leaving 11 bases of the junction unmatched. Per the germline V gene, CDR1 is LNHNV and CDR2 is YYDKDF (reference sequence). Sorted CD4+ subsets: naive, central memory, regulatory, stem cell-like memory (CD45RO/CCR7/CD25/CD127/CD95/CD27 panel). Findings and caveats of the study: Moderate yet significant TCRB CDR3 shortening was seen in Type 1 diabetes patients in all four CD4+ subsets.

Comment on this clone: Its antigen is not identified.

Reverse transcription of all isolated RNA meant that expressed TCRB transcripts were sequenced. Assay used: immunoSEQ multiplex PCR; TCRdb lists only in-frame clones, some missing. This table holds about 340,000 clones, roughly 14% found once. This TCR derives from a woman aged 18-29 years with type 1 diabetes. Sequenced input: naive CD4+ T cells from blood. The rearrangement joins TRBV15 to TRBJ1-5, with 7 bases lining up with TRBD1. Here the CDR3 DNA reads TGTGCCACCAGCAGTGCCCGGACAGGAAAATATAGCAATCAGCCCCAGCATTTT. It translates to CATSSARTGKYSNQPQHF.